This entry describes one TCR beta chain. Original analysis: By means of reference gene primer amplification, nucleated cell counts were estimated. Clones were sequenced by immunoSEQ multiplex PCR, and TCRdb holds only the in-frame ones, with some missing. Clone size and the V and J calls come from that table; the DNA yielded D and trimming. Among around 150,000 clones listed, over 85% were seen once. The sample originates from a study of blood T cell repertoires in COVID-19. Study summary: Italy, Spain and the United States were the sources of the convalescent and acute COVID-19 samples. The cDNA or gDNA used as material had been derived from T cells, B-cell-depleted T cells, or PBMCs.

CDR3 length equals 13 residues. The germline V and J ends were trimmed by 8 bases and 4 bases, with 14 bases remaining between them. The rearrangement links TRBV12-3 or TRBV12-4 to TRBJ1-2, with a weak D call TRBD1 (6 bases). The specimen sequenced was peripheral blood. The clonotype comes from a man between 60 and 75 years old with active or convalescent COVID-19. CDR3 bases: TGTGCCAGCGCCCCCCAAGGGGGCTATGGCTACACCTTC. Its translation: CASAPQGGYGYTF.